The 29 T cell receptor beta chains listed next were all sequenced from one sample in a study of T cells in Graves' hyperthyroidism and ophthalmopathy. Researchers amplified the TCR beta CDR3 regions from RNA transcripts. With the HTBI primer set, the TCR CDR3 went through a first round of RT-PCR. In TCRdb, the multiplex PCR reads were re-called with MiXCR into one record per CDR3 protein. The table shows almost 350,000 distinct CDR3 sequences, with 15% to 20% occurring only once. Sequenced material: blood. The origin of the receptors is a woman between 35 and 50 years old with Graves' ophthalmopathy.

In its sample, this clonotype was seen many times. This chain links TRBV30 with TRBJ1-1; D perhaps matches TRBD1 (6 bases). Deletions cut 1 base from V and 5 bases from J, with 17 bases between. This CDR3 is built from 15 residues. Germline V gives CDR1 GTSNPN, CDR2 SVGIG (reference sequence). The DNA for the CDR3 is TGTGCCTGGAGTGAACAGGGAAGGTGGAAGACTGAAGCTTTCTTT. Protein product: CAWSEQGRWKTEAFF.

This clonotype was detected many times. CDR3 bases: TGTGCCAGCAGCCCCCAGGGGGGGAGGAACACTGAAGCTTTCTTT. Protein product: CASSPQGGRNTEAFF. This chain joins TRBV7-9 and TRBJ1-1; TRBD1 aligns across 7 bases. Per the germline V gene, CDR1 is SEHNR and CDR2 is FQNEAQ (reference sequence). CDR3 length: 15 residues. The V gene end was trimmed by 5 bases and the J gene end by 1 base; junction bases not matched to a gene: 7.

This clonotype came up many times. V is TRBV24-1 and J is TRBJ2-7; TRBD1 agrees at 7 bases. Trimming removed 9 bases from V and 3 bases from J; junction bases left unmatched: 7. CDR1 and CDR2 from the germline V gene are KGHDR and SFDVKD. The CDR3 sequence is 13 residues long. The CDR3 is CATQDRDNYEQYF. The CDR3 bases are TGTGCCACCCAAGACAGGGATAACTACGAGCAGTACTTC.

At least ten counts were recorded for this clonotype. This chain links TRBV19 with TRBJ1-5; maybe TRBD1 (5 bases). The germline CDR1 and CDR2 sequences are LNHDA and SQIVND (reference sequence). The CDR3 is 20 residues long. Trimming took off 4 bases at V and 9 bases at J, with 34 bases between the two ends. CDR3 loop: CASSTPMRQHMWDQTLPQHF. DNA for the CDR3: TGTGCCAGTAGTACCCCAATGCGACAGCATATGTGGGACCAGACGTTGCCCCAGCATTTT. The full variable domain, with the rest looked up from reference TRBV19 and TRBJ1-5, is DGGITQSPKYLFRKEGQNVTLSCEQNLNHDAMYWYRQDPGQGLRLIYYSQIVNDFQKGDIAEGYSVSREKKESFPLTVTSAQKNPTAFYLCASSTPMRQHMWDQTLPQHFGDGTRLSIL.

About this clonotype: A read error may explain this, as a much larger clone is one base away. V is TRBV7-9 and J is TRBJ2-2; D is unresolved. From germline, CDR1 is SEHNR and CDR2 FQNEAQ (reference sequence). The CDR3 has 13 amino acids. In DNA form, the CDR3 reads TGTTCCAGCACGCCGTTGGTGGCCGGGGAGCTGTTTTTT. It specifies CSSTPLVAGELFF.

The rearrangement joins TRBV28 to TRBJ2-5, with 15 bases lining up with TRBD2. The germline V gene encodes CDR1 MDHEN and CDR2 SYDVKM. Losses at the gene ends were 5 bases for V and 5 bases for J; bases not matched to a gene: 9. The CDR3 is made up of 17 amino acids. CDR3 nucleotide sequence: TGTGCCAGCAGTGCCCGGACTAGCGGGAGGGCCTCGGAGACCCAGTACTTC. Its translation: CASSARTSGRASETQYF.

This clonotype has just a few counts. V is TRBV2 and J is TRBJ1-5, with D possibly being TRBD1 (6 bases). This CDR3 is built from 15 residues. The V and J ends lost 6 bases and 5 bases respectively, with 17 bases between them. Germline CDR1 and CDR2: SNHLY and FYNNEI. The CDR3 loop reads CASRIEGGAYQPQHF. The CDR3 bases are TGTGCCAGCAGGATAGAGGGGGGGGCTTATCAGCCCCAGCATTTT. Looking up the rest from reference TRBV2 and TRBJ1-5 gives the full variable domain: EPEVTQTPSHQVTQMGQEVILRCVPISNHLYFYWYRQILGQKVEFLVSFYNNEISEKSEIFDDQFSVERPDGSNFTLKIRSTKLEDSAMYFCASRIEGGAYQPQHFGDGTRLSIL.

This clonotype was found many times. The chain combines TRBV19 with TRBJ1-2; no reliable D call. The CDR3 spans 13 residues. Germline V gives CDR1 LNHDA, CDR2 SQIVND (reference sequence). The germline V and J ends were trimmed by 0 bases and 7 bases, with 9 bases remaining between them. The CDR3 nucleotides read TGTGCCAGTAGTATAGATGGCCAGCGTGGCTACACCTTC. It yields the protein CASSIDGQRGYTF. The full variable domain, completed using reference TRBV19 and TRBJ1-2, is DGGITQSPKYLFRKEGQNVTLSCEQNLNHDAMYWYRQDPGQGLRLIYYSQIVNDFQKGDIAEGYSVSREKKESFPLTVTSAQKNPTAFYLCASSIDGQRGYTFGSGTRLTVV.

This clonotype has at least ten counts. The rearrangement joins TRBV2 to TRBJ1-2; the D is unclear. V lost 6 bases to trimming and J lost 4 bases, with 15 bases between them. The CDR3 covers 14 residues. Germline assignment: CDR1 SNHLY and CDR2 FYNNEI. DNA for the CDR3: TGTGCCAGCAGCGGCGTGGGAGTGATCTATGGCTACACCTTC. Its protein is CASSGVGVIYGYTF. Full variable domain (missing parts from reference TRBV2 and TRBJ1-2): EPEVTQTPSHQVTQMGQEVILRCVPISNHLYFYWYRQILGQKVEFLVSFYNNEISEKSEIFDDQFSVERPDGSNFTLKIRSTKLEDSAMYFCASSGVGVIYGYTFGSGTRLTVV.

This clonotype was picked up many times. The CDR3: CASSGTGGQETQYF. The CDR3 bases are TGCGCCAGCAGCGGGACTGGCGGACAAGAGACCCAGTACTTC. This chain links TRBV5-1 with TRBJ2-5; D may be TRBD2 (6 bases). The CDR3 sequence is 14 residues long. CDR1 and CDR2 (germline): SGHRS, YFSETQ. Deletions cut 4 bases from V and 2 bases from J, with 12 bases between.

This clonotype was seen repeatedly, ten times or more. This chain joins TRBV2 and TRBJ1-2, with TRBD1 as a possible D gene (5 bases). CDR1 SNHLY and CDR2 FYNNEI come from the germline V gene. Trimming removed 6 bases at V and 2 bases at J, with 13 bases between. The CDR3 consists of 14 residues. The CDR3 nucleotides read TGTGCCAGCAGGCTCCGAAGACAGAACTATGGCTACACCTTC. This codes for CASRLRRQNYGYTF. The complete variable domain, with remaining parts taken from reference TRBV2 and TRBJ1-2, reads EPEVTQTPSHQVTQMGQEVILRCVPISNHLYFYWYRQILGQKVEFLVSFYNNEISEKSEIFDDQFSVERPDGSNFTLKIRSTKLEDSAMYFCASRLRRQNYGYTFGSGTRLTVV.

The chain carries TRBV28 and TRBJ2-7, with 14 bases fitting TRBD2. CDR1 is MDHEN, CDR2 SYDVKM, per germline. After removal of 10 bases from V and 6 bases from J, the junction contained 20 bases not matched to a gene. The CDR3 has 18 amino acids. The CDR3 bases are TGTGCCACCATCCGGGGGGGACTAGCGGGAGTGAGTCCGGGCGAGCAGTACTTC. Its protein is CATIRGGLAGVSPGEQYF.

This clonotype was seen repeatedly, ten times or more. The chain uses TRBV27 and TRBJ1-2; D not resolved. The germline V and J ends were trimmed by 6 bases and 8 bases, with 13 bases remaining between them. The CDR3 runs to 12 residues. Germline V gene sequence: CDR1 MNHEY, CDR2 SMNVEV (reference sequence). The CDR3 protein is CASSPKVGGYTF. CDR3 nucleotide sequence: TGTGCCAGCAGCCCCAAGGTCGGGGGCTACACCTTC.

This clonotype was detected ten times or more. The chain's CDR3 is CASRPPGLVGDEQYF. Here the CDR3 DNA reads TGTGCCAGCAGGCCACCGGGACTAGTGGGTGACGAGCAGTACTTC. This chain joins TRBV28 and TRBJ2-7; 8 bases map to TRBD2. V was pared by 6 bases and J by 5 bases, with 12 bases of the junction left unmatched. This CDR3 comprises 15 residues. The germline V gene has CDR1 MDHEN and CDR2 SYDVKM.

This clonotype is categorized as medium-sized. The chain couples TRBV6-5 to TRBJ1-2; 7 bases match TRBD1. This CDR3 contains 13 residues. Germline assignment: CDR1 MNHEY and CDR2 SVGAGI. V was clipped by 5 bases and J by 4 bases; unmatched bases: 4. This CDR3 reads CASSLGQTYGYTF. In DNA, the CDR3 is TGTGCCAGCAGTCTGGGACAGACCTATGGCTACACCTTC.

This clonotype was recorded many times. This rearrangement joins TRBV27 to TRBJ1-5; D uncertain. This CDR3 has 16 residues. V dropped 7 bases and J dropped 0 bases, with 16 bases sitting between them. CDR1 and CDR2 (germline): MNHEY, SMNVEV (reference sequence). CDR3 DNA: TGTGCCAGCAAGGCCCGTACGGACTATAGCAATCAGCCCCAGCATTTT. Its translation: CASKARTDYSNQPQHF.

There are many counts of this clonotype. Germline and junction disagree at one end, which may indicate a read error. The chain employs TRBV12-3 or TRBV12-4 and TRBJ1-2, with D possibly matching TRBD1 (5 bases). The CDR3 is made up of 11 amino acids. The DNA of the CDR3 is TGTGCCAGCAGCTCCTCCTCAGACAGCGCCTTC. This sequence encodes CASSSSSDSAF.

Ten or more counts support this clonotype. J is TRBJ2-7 and V is TRBV20-1, with 8 nucleotides matching TRBD1. CDR3 length: 13 residues. CDR1 is DFQATT, CDR2 SNEGSKA, per germline (reference sequence). The junction had 5 bases not matched to a gene; V was cut back by 5 bases and J by 2 bases. CDR3 bases: TGCAGTGCTGAGGACAGGGCTCCCTACGAGCAGTACTTC. Protein: CSAEDRAPYEQYF.

There are many counts of this clonotype. The V gene is TRBV12-3 or TRBV12-4, the J gene TRBJ1-1, with TRBD1 identical over 11 bases. The CDR3 length is 17 residues. Trimming removed 5 bases from V and 6 bases from J; junction bases left unmatched: 14. In nucleotides, the CDR3 is TGTGCCAGCAGTCTATTACTATTGAGGGACAGGGGGTCTGAAGCTTTCTTT. Residues: CASSLLLLRDRGSEAFF.

As regards this clonotype: Mismatch with germline at one junction end may stem from a read error. The rearrangement joins TRBV12-3 or TRBV12-4 to TRBJ2-7, with 8 bases fitting TRBD1. The CDR3 totals 15 residues. CDR3 nucleotide sequence: TGTGCCACCAAAAGTGGACAGGGAAGCTCCTACGGGCAGTACTTC. Translated, it gives CATKSGQGSSYGQYF.

This clonotype was counted ten times or more. This chain connects TRBV28 to TRBJ2-4, with 8 nucleotides matching TRBD1. The germline V gene has CDR1 MDHEN and CDR2 SYDVKM. J lost 9 bases, V lost 6 bases, and 7 bases had no gene match. The CDR3 spans 13 residues. The CDR3 DNA reads as TGTGCCAGCAGGACAGGGGTAGGCAGCATTCAGTACTTC. Translation gives CASRTGVGSIQYF.

At least ten counts were recorded for this clonotype. The genes are TRBV6-2 or TRBV6-3 and TRBJ2-2; 10 nucleotides agree with TRBD2. The ends lost 6 bases at V and 1 base at J; junction bases unmatched: 8. Germline CDR1 and CDR2: MNHEY and SVGEGT. This CDR3 spans 17 amino acids. This chain's CDR3 is CASRLTTSGKNTGELFF. Written as DNA, the CDR3 is TGTGCCAGCAGACTCACTACTAGCGGGAAGAACACCGGGGAGCTGTTTTTT.

This clonotype was found many times. This may be a read error: a much more frequent sequence differs by one nucleotide. The genes are TRBV2 and TRBJ1-2, with unresolved D. The CDR3 is made up of 13 amino acids. Looked up from germline, CDR1 is SNHLY and CDR2 is FYNNEI. The CDR3 loop is CACSSNPNYGYTF. CDR3 coding DNA: TGTGCCTGCAGTAGTAACCCAAACTATGGCTACACCTTC.

Ten or more counts support this clonotype. This rearrangement joins TRBV27 to TRBJ2-7; a possible D gene is TRBD2 (6 bases). V was pared by 6 bases and J by 1 base, with 13 bases between. The CDR3 has 14 residues. Germline values: CDR1 MNHEY, CDR2 SMNVEV (reference sequence). The DNA of the CDR3 is TGTGCCAGCAGCTTAATCGGGAGATCCTACGAGCAGTACTTC. Its translation is CASSLIGRSYEQYF.

The table lists this clonotype with many counts. V gene TRBV12-3 or TRBV12-4 combines with J gene TRBJ1-3, with TRBD1 matching 8 bases. Unmatched junction bases numbered 6, after V lost 5 bases and J lost 0 bases. The CDR3 runs 16 residues. DNA of the CDR3: TGTGCCAGCAGTCAGACTGACAGGGGCTCTGGAAACACCATATATTTT. This sequence encodes CASSQTDRGSGNTIYF.

There are many counts of this clonotype. The rearrangement links TRBV12-3 or TRBV12-4 to TRBJ2-2, with 10 bases identical to TRBD1. The ends lost 5 bases at V and 7 bases at J; junction bases unmatched: 10. The CDR3 loop spans 16 amino acids. CDR3 amino acids: CASSRGGTGARGELFF. DNA for the CDR3: TGTGCCAGCAGTCGAGGCGGGACAGGGGCGCGCGGGGAGCTGTTTTTT.

This clonotype was detected many times. The chain combines TRBV30 with TRBJ1-2, with D possibly matching TRBD1 (6 bases). The V gene lost 4 bases and the J gene lost 4 bases, with 13 bases spanning the gap. Germline CDR1 GTSNPN, CDR2 SVGIG (reference sequence). This CDR3 has 13 residues. This chain's CDR3 is CAWTDSHLYGYTF. The CDR3, as DNA: TGTGCCTGGACGGACAGCCATCTCTATGGCTACACCTTC.

This sequence joins TRBV29-1 and TRBJ2-5, with D possibly matching TRBD1 (6 bases). V lost 7 bases, J lost 4 bases, and 19 bases lay in between. The CDR3 spans 14 residues. The germline V gene encodes CDR1 SQVTM and CDR2 ANQGSEA. The CDR3: CSETGLLGPETQYF. CDR3 DNA: TGCAGCGAGACAGGTCTGCTCGGTCCAGAGACCCAGTACTTC.

This clonotype was observed at least ten times. This chain links TRBV7-6 with TRBJ2-7, with 7 bases that match TRBD1. The CDR3 has 14 residues. Germline V gene data show CDR1 as SGHVS and CDR2 as FNYEAQ. V dropped 6 bases and J dropped 1; count of bases not matched to a gene: 6. CDR3 protein: CASRRTGQSYEQYF. CDR3 bases: TGTGCCAGCAGACGCACGGGACAGTCCTACGAGCAGTACTTC.